This entry concerns a single T cell receptor beta chain. Its antigen is unknown. No base-level quality is on record; no much larger clone is a single base apart. Participants in the prospective study were enrolled through a virtual design, were aged roughly 18 to 100 years, and lived in 20 to 30 United States geographic areas. In the prospective study, participants were assigned to cohorts based on the clinical history participants reported in a screening survey and a study questionnaire. Exposed participants were defined as having been in contact with someone with a PCR-confirmed or clinician-diagnosed COVID-19 case within 2 weeks of study entry. In the prospective study, whole blood, serum and a nasopharyngeal or oropharyngeal swab were collected from each participant by mobile phlebotomists. Prospective study participants could optionally give additional blood draws and questionnaires over an approximately 2-month period. Prospective study blood samples were shipped either frozen or at room temperature before DNA extraction.

TCRbeta CDR3 regions were amplified from genomic DNA using the immunoSEQ Assay, a bias-controlled multiplex PCR. Under the source paper's analysis protocol: The number of nucleated cells in each sample was estimated from the amplification of reference gene primers within the assay. To quantify the absolute abundance of each unique TCRbeta CDR3 rearrangement, sequence reads were collapsed and filtered. For each sample, productive Simpson clonality was calculated by taking the square root of Simpson's diversity index across productive rearrangements. This immuneACCESS table, as held by TCRdb, lists in-frame sequences with V and J called but not all clones. Of the missing ones, under half trace to an unresolved V gene in checked studies; the others have no known cause. V, J and clone size derive from that table, while D and trimming were established from the DNA sequence. Here the sample has 250,000 to 300,000 clones; approximately 81% occur a single time. The ten largest account for about 6.2% of the sample.

This sample was included in a study of blood T cell repertoires in COVID-19 (dated by TCRdb to between 2020 and 2021). The study in broad terms: Samples from collaborators originated in the United States, Italy and Spain and spanned both the acute and convalescent phases of COVID-19. Samples came from the ongoing ImmuneRACE study (first 160 participants) plus 1,254 subjects from 6 global collaborators. Sample metadata almost always included a de-identified subject ID, COVID-19 status, age in years and sex. The prospective study material was composed of cDNA or gDNA derived from T cells, B-cell-depleted T cells, or PBMCs. Where HLA class I and class II types were available, the types were taken from metadata supplied by the sample provider, not from assay-based typing. Deeply sampled blood TCRbeta repertoires from subjects exposed to, actively infected with, or recovered from COVID-19 were included in the dataset. The repertoires were made available in a free public database intended to serve as a resource for research on the immune response to SARS-CoV-2. The paper's findings and limits, for the study overall: The quantity of clinical and demographic metadata differed by source and by participant and was supplied without curation.

The CDR3 spans 14 residues, from the cysteine through the phenylalanine. Only CDR3 DNA is held: 42 bases, read in frame from base 1. The CDR1 and CDR2 encoded by the germline V gene are KGHSH and LQKENI. V is cut back by 2 bases and J by 4 bases, with 3 bases in the junction unmatched. The V and J genes are TRBV18 and TRBJ2-5; TRBD1 aligns with 8 central bases. This TCR was recovered from a woman aged 50 to 65 who had been exposed to COVID-19. The sequenced sample consisted of PBMCs or T cells enriched from blood (not recorded which). The DNA reads as follows: TGTGCCAGCTCACCAAATACAGGGGGAGAGACCCAGTACTTC. Protein translation: CASSPNTGGETQYF.